This TCR beta chain was captured by sequencing in a study of cytomegalovirus exposure and HLA in healthy donors (dated by TCRdb to about 2017). The study in broad terms: In an earlier analysis of approximately 640 of the donors, 250 to 350 Gb of sequence data and approximately 120 million unique TCR beta sequences from about 179 million T cells were reported. Roughly 300 gigabases of sequencing data and 80 million or so unique TCR sequences were included in an early release covering several hundred HLA-typed donors. Among the roughly 400 genotyped donors, approximately 82% belonged to the genetic ancestry cluster associated with self-reported Caucasian donors. The study aimed to test whether signatures of past pathogen exposure could be identified by cataloging public T cell receptors. Using immunosequencing, the study profiled T cell repertoires from around 680 subjects and related those repertoires to cytomegalovirus serostatus. In addition to the first cohort of roughly 700 subjects, a separate validation cohort of approximately 110 different subjects was used. High-throughput TCR immunosequencing, statistical association of individual TCRs with disease status, and machine learning were combined to predict cytomegalovirus infection status. To study patterns of TCR occurrence, a later analysis re-analyzed previously published TCR beta repertoires from several hundred donors and added high-resolution HLA genotyping. In the later analysis, no new phenotypic data were used to find candidate immune exposures; instead, reliance was placed on TCR beta sequences and their occurrence across donors. To decide whether each TCR beta V gene segment behaved as functional or pseudogenic, an earlier analysis of some 600 of the donors relied on high-throughput TCR beta sequencing. Donor age, sex, ethnicity and CMV serostatus were compiled together with the repertoire data. Genome-wide SNP genotypes for about 65% of the roughly 670 donors were used in a later genetic analysis, which treated that subset as a discovery cohort. All discovery cohort repertoires had been generated using a single sequencing platform. Both class I and class II loci were covered by HLA typing, at four-digit resolution. The number of donors typed differed by locus, with about 629-630 for A, B, C, DRB1 and DQB1, approximately 500 for DQA1, nearly 610 for DPA1, and some 470 for DPB1. Roughly 5 DR-DQ haplotypes were handled as single units for association and clustering, since linkage in the cohort was strong. On average, around 240,000 unique TCR beta nucleotide sequences were sequenced per donor among 350 to 400 genotyped donors of the cohort, with 15% to 20% of those sequences being non-productive.

Library construction relied on the immunoSEQ multiplex PCR assay. A mixture of 60 forward primers for TCR Vbeta segments and 13 reverse primers for TCR Jbeta segments was used in the multiplex PCR. Amplification of the CDR3 region of rearranged TCR beta genes was performed with a multiplex PCR assay on genomic DNA. The amplified TCR beta libraries were sequenced on the Illumina HiSeq System as 87-base-pair reads. As for the original processing: A later analysis tallied roughly 80 million unique TCR beta chains across the 650 to 750 repertoires, and approximately 11 million of those chains were shared by two or more donors. Raw reads were error-corrected and collapsed into unique sequences with a nearest-neighbor algorithm that merged closely related sequences to remove PCR and sequencing errors. Alignment of CDR3 sequences to IMGT reference sequences was used to assign V, D and J gene segments. For a sequence to be retained, a match of at least six nucleotides to both a V gene segment and a J gene segment was required. A rearrangement counted as productive if the CDR3 had no stop codons and remained in frame with V and J, and every other rearrangement counted as non-productive. CDR3 was defined according to IMGT convention as the region running from the second conserved V-encoded cysteine to the conserved J-encoded phenylalanine. Sequences without an unambiguous match to a single V gene segment were excluded from the earlier analysis of almost 600 of the donors. An earlier analysis of fewer than 750 of the donors classified V segments as functional when productive rearrangements were above 56.7% and as segregating when the standard deviation between donors was above 5%. A statistical classification framework was built for diagnosing cytomegalovirus status from the catalog of TCR beta chain sequences. In a later analysis, TCR nucleotide sequences were compared against IMGT/GENE-DB human TR gene sequences so that V and J genes could be assigned. In a later analysis, CDR3 sequences and most-parsimonious VDJ recombination scenarios were assigned using the TCRdist pipeline. In a later analysis, each TCR beta chain was defined by its CDR3 amino acid sequence together with its V-gene family, and reads lacking a unique V-gene family were excluded. To address suspected cross-contamination and a sequencing artifact, a later analysis removed 592 highly shared, low-generation-probability nucleotide sequences. A later analysis calculated a clonal expansion index for each public chain from normalized within-repertoire ranks of inferred template counts. Generation probabilities in a later analysis came from a VDJ recombination model fitted to out-of-frame rearrangements, and those results were checked against IGoR. In a later analysis, TCR-TCR, TCR-HLA and TCR-CMV co-occurrence was scored with hypergeometric tests, and a repertoire-size bias correction was applied to TCR pairs. To estimate false discovery rates, a later analysis permuted the HLA or CMV assignments 20 times. In a later analysis, co-occurring TCRs were grouped using DBSCAN, and TCRdist sequence similarity was added for clustering within HLA-allele-positive subsets. For co-occurrence clustering, repertoires with fewer than 30,000 or more than 120,000 public chains were excluded, along with a handful of repertoires with anomalous nucleotide sharing. TCRdb took this table from immuneACCESS and kept in-frame rearrangements with V and J called. Such tables lack part of the clones; where checked against another copy, unresolved V genes explain under half of the gap, and the rest is unexplained. V and J calls and clone size follow that table, whereas D and trimming were derived from the DNA. This sample holds roughly 300,000 clones; 86% were observed only once. The biggest ten clones account for 3.5% to 4% of the sample.

Regarding this clone: Its antigen remains unidentified. Per-nucleotide qualities are absent, and no much larger clonotype sits a single base away.

The CDR3, from cysteine to phenylalanine, totals 15 residues. Only the CDR3 part of the read is kept: 45 bases, read in frame from the first base. Per the germline V gene, MNHEY is the CDR1 and SVGAGI is the CDR2. Trimming accounts for 7 bases at V and 9 bases at J, while the number of junction bases matched to no gene is 10. Overall study outcomes, separate from this receptor: An association between a missense DCLRE1C variant and V-gene and J-gene trimming of TCR beta chains was found in a later genetic analysis and replicated in an independent cohort. In the study, 164 TCR beta chains were listed as associated with cytomegalovirus. In a later analysis, most CMV-associated TCR beta chains were found to appear HLA-restricted, with HLA associations seemingly driven largely by CMV exposure. The only immune exposure information available for the cohort was CMV serostatus. Presence/absence analyses assumed roughly uniform sequencing depth across donors, an assumption that may not hold. When HLA alleles, especially DR and DQ, strongly co-occurred, attributing TCR associations to individual alleles was difficult. A cluster of highly shared sequence variants was judged likely to be a technical artifact of the sequencing pipeline. Broadly in line with IMGT annotations, most TCR beta V segments showed up in productive rearrangements about 87% or about 30% of the time in an earlier analysis of about 500 of the donors. Specific HLA alleles were associated with over 15,000 TCR beta sequences at a false discovery rate of 0.05 in a later analysis. In both the original and validation cohorts, the classifier was reported to diagnose cytomegalovirus status with high specificity and sensitivity. The authors suggested that the approach could potentially be generalized to other disease states and immunological phenotypes. Linkage disequilibrium might explain the correlated functional status among segregating V segments, but an unknown experimental factor could not be ruled out. A later genetic analysis reported fewer N-insertions in productive TCRs among donors in an Asian-associated ancestry cluster than the roughly 700-donor mean. Because HLA typing was unavailable for some donors at each locus, only the typed subset was used in association tests. A further reported finding was that TCR beta sequences accurately predicted the HLA-A and HLA-B alleles for most subjects in the first cohort. In a later analysis, the rate of TCR association differed among HLA loci, with DRB1 alleles having the most associated TCRs and HLA-C alleles having the fewest. In a later analysis, HLA-associated TCR beta chains showed more clonal expansion and lower generation probabilities than non-associated chains that were equally common. Because counts were too low, about 17 rarely observed V segments, including chromosome 9 orphons, were excluded from the earlier analysis of around 640 of the donors. Because the 87-base-pair reads could not distinguish some IMGT-functional V segments, including TRBV6-2 and TRBV6-3, those segments were excluded. Most TCR sequences were observed very rarely across donors, whereas some public TCRs were present in many individuals. In vitro tests confirmed that a few of the cytomegalovirus-associated TCR beta chains recognize cytomegalovirus antigens. In a later analysis, several top co-occurrence clusters were reported to appear linked to parvovirus B19, influenza, CMV and Epstein-Barr virus. In this cohort, only TCR beta chains were sequenced, and detectable features were limited by the absence of alpha or paired-chain data.

The cohort consisted of 600 or so healthy bone marrow donors. All cohort members were sampled while nominally healthy, although unrecorded immune exposures were likely present. The donor tested CMV seropositive and was one of the 289 seropositive cohort members. Each donor provided a peripheral blood sample, and peripheral blood mononuclear cells were used for TCR beta sequencing. Genomic DNA was extracted from the blood cell samples with the Qiagen DNeasy Blood Extraction Kit. The chain employs TRBV6-5 and TRBJ2-1, and TRBD2 aligns with 12 junction nucleotides. The sample taken for sequencing was PBMCs. The clonotype originates from a man aged 40-50 years in good health and CMV-seropositive. The CDR3 loop reads CASTLTSGGLVEQFF. The sequenced DNA is TGTGCCAGCACCCTCACTAGCGGGGGGCTGGTTGAGCAGTTCTTC.